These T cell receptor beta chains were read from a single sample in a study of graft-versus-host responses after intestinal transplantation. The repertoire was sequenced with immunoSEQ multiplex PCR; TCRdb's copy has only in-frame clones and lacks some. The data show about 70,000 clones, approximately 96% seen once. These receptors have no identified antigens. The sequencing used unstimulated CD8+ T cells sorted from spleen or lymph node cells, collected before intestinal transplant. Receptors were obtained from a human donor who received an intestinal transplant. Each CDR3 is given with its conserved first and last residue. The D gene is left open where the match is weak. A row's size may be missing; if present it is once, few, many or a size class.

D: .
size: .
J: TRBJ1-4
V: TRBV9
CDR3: CASSGSVATNEKLFF
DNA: TGTGCCAGCAGCGGATCAGTGGCAACTAATGAAAAACTGTTTTTT

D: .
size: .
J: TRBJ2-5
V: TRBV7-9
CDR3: CASSLGSSRGGNGETQYF
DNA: TGTGCCAGCAGCTTAGGGTCTTCACGAGGGGGAAATGGAGAGACCCAGTACTTC

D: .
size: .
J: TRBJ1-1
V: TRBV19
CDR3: CASSYRGVMNTEAFF
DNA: TGTGCCAGTAGTTATCGAGGGGTCATGAACACTGAAGCTTTCTTT

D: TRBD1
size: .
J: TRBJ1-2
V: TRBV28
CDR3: CASSVTGQGGYTF
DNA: TGTGCCAGCAGTGTAACGGGACAGGGGGGCTACACCTTC

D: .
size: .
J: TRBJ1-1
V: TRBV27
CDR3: CASSLGEDLNTEAFF
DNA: TGTGCCAGCAGTTTGGGGGAGGACCTGAACACTGAAGCTTTCTTT

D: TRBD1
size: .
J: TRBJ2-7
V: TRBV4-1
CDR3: CASRGQGNNEQYF
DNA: TGCGCCAGCCGGGGACAGGGGAACAACGAGCAGTACTTC

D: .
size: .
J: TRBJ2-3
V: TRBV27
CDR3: CASSLWGRDTQYF
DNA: TGTGCCAGCAGTTTATGGGGTAGAGATACGCAGTATTTT

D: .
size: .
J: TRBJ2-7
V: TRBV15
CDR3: CATSRARESSYEQYF
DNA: TGTGCCACCAGCAGAGCTCGGGAGAGCTCCTACGAGCAGTACTTC

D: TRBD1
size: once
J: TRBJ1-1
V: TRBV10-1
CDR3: CASSEESRTGRDTEAFF
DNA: TGCGCCAGCAGTGAGGAGTCTCGGACAGGGAGGGACACTGAAGCTTTCTTT

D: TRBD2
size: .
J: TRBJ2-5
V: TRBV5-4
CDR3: CASSLSPSGQETQYF
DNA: TGTGCCAGCAGCTTGAGTCCTAGCGGACAAGAGACCCAGTACTTC

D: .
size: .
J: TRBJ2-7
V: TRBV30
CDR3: CAWSPPGRISSYEQYF
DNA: TGTGCCTGGAGTCCTCCGGGACGTATAAGCTCCTACGAGCAGTACTTC

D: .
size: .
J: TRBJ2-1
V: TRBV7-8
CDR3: CASSLTTVTGSPYNEQFF
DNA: TGTGCCAGCAGCTTGACCACAGTTACAGGGTCCCCCTACAATGAGCAGTTCTTC

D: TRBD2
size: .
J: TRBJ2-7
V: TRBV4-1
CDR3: CASSFGWGREEAYEQYF
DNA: TGCGCCAGCAGCTTCGGATGGGGGCGGGAGGAAGCCTACGAGCAGTACTTC

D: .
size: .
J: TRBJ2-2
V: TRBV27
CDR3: CASSLLFTGELFF
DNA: TGTGCCAGCAGTTTATTATTCACCGGGGAGCTGTTTTTT

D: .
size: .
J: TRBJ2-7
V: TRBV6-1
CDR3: CASSEGGDLAYEQYF
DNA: TGTGCCAGCAGTGAAGGAGGGGACCTAGCCTACGAGCAGTACTTC

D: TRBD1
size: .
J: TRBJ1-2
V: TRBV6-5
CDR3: CASSYGTDHGYTF
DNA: TGTGCCAGCAGTTACGGGACAGATCATGGCTACACCTTC

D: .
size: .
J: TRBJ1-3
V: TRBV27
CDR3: CASGSGNTIYF
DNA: TGTGCCAGCGGATCGGGAAACACCATATATTTT

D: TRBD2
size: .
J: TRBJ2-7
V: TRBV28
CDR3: CASSGTRKTYEQYF
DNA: TGTGCCAGCAGTGGGACTAGAAAGACCTACGAGCAGTACTTC

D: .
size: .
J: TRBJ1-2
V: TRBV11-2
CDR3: CASSSGADGYTF
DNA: TGTGCCAGCAGCTCGGGGGCGGATGGCTACACCTTC

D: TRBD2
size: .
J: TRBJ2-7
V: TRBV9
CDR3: CASSAAGTLSYEQYF
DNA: TGTGCCAGCAGCGCAGCGGGAACCCTCTCCTACGAGCAGTACTTC

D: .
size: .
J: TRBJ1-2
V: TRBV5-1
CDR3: CASSLVGSNYGYTF
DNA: TGCGCCAGCAGCTTGGTAGGATCTAACTATGGCTACACCTTC

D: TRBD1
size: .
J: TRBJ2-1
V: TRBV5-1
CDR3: CASSVSGQGSSSYNEQFF
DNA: TGCGCCAGCAGCGTAAGCGGACAGGGGTCGAGCTCCTACAATGAGCAGTTCTTC

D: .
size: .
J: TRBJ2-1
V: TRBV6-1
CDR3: CASNSNPSSYNEQFF
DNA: TGTGCCAGCAACTCCAATCCTTCCTCCTACAATGAGCAGTTCTTC

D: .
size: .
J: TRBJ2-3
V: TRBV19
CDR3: CASSMGVRQSTDTQYF
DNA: TGTGCCAGTAGTATGGGGGTCAGACAGAGCACAGATACGCAGTATTTT

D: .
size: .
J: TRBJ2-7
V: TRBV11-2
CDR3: CASSLDYGAVYEQYF
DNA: TGTGCCAGCAGCTTAGATTACGGAGCGGTCTACGAGCAGTACTTC

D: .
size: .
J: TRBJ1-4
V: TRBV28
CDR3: CAIQDEGQLFF
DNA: TGTGCCATTCAGGATGAGGGTCAACTGTTTTTT

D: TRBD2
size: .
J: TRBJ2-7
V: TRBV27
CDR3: CASSLGGRGYEQYF
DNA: TGTGCCAGCAGTTTGGGCGGGAGAGGTTACGAGCAGTACTTC

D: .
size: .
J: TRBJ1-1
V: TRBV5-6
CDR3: CASSSPPQVEAFF
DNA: TGTGCCAGCAGCTCGCCACCCCAGGTTGAAGCTTTCTTT

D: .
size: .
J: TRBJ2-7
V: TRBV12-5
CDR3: CASGLNYEQYF
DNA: TGTGCTAGTGGCCTCAACTACGAGCAGTACTTC

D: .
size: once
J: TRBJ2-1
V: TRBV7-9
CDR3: CASSLEADSYNEQFF
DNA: TGTGCCAGCAGCTTAGAAGCGGACTCCTACAATGAGCAGTTCTTC

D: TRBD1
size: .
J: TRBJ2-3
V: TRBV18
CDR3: CASSPPGQGSTSTDTQYF
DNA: TGTGCCAGCTCACCCCCGGGACAGGGGTCTACTAGCACAGATACGCAGTATTTT

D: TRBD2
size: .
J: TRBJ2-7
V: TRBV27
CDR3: CASSLGGIEYEQYF
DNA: TGTGCCAGCAGTTTGGGAGGGATCGAATACGAGCAGTACTTC

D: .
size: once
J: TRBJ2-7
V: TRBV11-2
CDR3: CASSLAGISYEQYF
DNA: TGTGCCAGCAGCTTAGCGGGAATCTCCTACGAGCAGTACTTC

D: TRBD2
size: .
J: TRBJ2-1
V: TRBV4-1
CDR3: CASSQLIGRRELYNEQFF
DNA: TGCGCCAGCAGCCAACTTATCGGTCGGCGGGAGTTGTACAATGAGCAGTTCTTC

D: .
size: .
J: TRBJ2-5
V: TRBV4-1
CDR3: CASSQEGRGDHQETQYF
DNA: TGCGCCAGCAGCCAAGAAGGCAGGGGGGACCACCAAGAGACCCAGTACTTC

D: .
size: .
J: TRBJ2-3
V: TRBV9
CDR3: CASSVGGSGFTDTQYF
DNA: TGTGCCAGCAGCGTAGGGGGGAGCGGATTCACAGATACGCAGTATTTT

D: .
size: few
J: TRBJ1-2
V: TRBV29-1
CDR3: CSVDGIYGYTF
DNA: TGCAGCGTCGACGGGATATATGGCTACACCTTC

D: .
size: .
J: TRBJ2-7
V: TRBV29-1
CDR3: CSVGDYEQYF
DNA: TGCAGCGTTGGGGACTACGAGCAGTACTTC

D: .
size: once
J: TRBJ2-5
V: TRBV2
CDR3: CASTPPTGSGETQYF
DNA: TGTGCCAGCACCCCCCCTACAGGGTCTGGAGAGACCCAGTACTTC

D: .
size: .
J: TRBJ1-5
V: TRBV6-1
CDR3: CVSSEPGHPRPQHF
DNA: TGTGTCAGCAGTGAACCGGGACATCCCCGGCCCCAGCATTTT

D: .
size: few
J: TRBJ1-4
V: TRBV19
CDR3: CASSASRWAANEKLFF
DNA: TGTGCCAGTAGTGCTTCCCGTTGGGCGGCTAATGAAAAACTGTTTTTT